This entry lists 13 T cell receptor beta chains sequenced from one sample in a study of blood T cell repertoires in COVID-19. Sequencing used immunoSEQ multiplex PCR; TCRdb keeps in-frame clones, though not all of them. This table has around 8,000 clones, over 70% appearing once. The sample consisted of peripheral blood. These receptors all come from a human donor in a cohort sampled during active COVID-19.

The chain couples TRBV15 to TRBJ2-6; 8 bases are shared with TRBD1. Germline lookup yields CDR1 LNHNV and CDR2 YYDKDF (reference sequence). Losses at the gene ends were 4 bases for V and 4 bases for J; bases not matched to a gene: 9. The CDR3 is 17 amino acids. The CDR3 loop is CATSKGQVLSGANVLTF. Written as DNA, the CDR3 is TGTGCCACCAGCAAGGGACAGGTTTTGAGCGGGGCCAACGTCCTGACTTTC.

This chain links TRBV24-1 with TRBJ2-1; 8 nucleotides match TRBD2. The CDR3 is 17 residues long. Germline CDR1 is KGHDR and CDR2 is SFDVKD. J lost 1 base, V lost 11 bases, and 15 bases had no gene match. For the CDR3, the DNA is TGTGCCAAAACGGGAGGGGGGATTGAGGAATCCTACAATGAGCAGTTCTTC. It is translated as CAKTGGGIEESYNEQFF.

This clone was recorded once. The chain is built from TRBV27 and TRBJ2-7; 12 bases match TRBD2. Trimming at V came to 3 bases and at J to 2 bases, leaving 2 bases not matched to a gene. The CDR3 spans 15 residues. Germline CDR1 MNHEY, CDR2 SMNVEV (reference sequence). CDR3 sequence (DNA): TGTGCCAGCAGTTTGACTAGCGGGAGCGCCTACGAGCAGTACTTC. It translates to CASSLTSGSAYEQYF.

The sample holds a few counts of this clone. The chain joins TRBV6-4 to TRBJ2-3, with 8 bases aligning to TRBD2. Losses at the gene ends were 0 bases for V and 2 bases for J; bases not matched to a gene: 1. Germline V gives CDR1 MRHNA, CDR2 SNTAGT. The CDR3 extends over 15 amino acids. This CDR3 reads CASSDSAGDTDTQYF. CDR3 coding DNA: TGTGCCAGCAGTGACTCAGCGGGAGACACAGATACGCAGTATTTT.

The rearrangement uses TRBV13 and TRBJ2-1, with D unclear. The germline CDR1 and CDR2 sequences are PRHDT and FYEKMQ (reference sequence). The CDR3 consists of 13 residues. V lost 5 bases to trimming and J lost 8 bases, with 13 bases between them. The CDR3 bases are TGTGCCAGCAGCCTTGTGGGCCGACATGAGCAGTTCTTC. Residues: CASSLVGRHEQFF.

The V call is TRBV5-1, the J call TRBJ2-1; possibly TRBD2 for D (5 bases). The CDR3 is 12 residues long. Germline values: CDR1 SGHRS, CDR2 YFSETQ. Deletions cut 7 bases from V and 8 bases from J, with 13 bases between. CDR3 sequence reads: CASGASSDEQFF. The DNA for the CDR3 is TGCGCCAGCGGAGCTAGTAGCGATGAGCAGTTCTTC.

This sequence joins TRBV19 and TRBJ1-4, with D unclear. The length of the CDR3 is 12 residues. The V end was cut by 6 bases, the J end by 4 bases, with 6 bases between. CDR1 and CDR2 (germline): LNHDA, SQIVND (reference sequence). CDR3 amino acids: CASSFSNEKLFF. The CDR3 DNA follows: TGTGCCAGTAGCTTTAGTAATGAAAAACTGTTTTTT.

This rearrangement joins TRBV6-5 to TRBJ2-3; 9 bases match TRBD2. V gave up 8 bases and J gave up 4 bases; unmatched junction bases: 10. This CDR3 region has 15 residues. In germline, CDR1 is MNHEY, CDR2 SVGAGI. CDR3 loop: CASDRSSGSADTQYF. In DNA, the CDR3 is TGTGCCAGCGATCGGAGTAGCGGGAGTGCAGATACGCAGTATTTT.

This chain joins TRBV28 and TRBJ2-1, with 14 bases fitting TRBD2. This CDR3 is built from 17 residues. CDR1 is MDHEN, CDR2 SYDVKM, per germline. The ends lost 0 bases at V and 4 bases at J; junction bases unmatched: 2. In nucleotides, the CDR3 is TGTGCCAGCAGTTTATGGGGGACTAGCGGGGGTTACAATGAGCAGTTCTTC. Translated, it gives CASSLWGTSGGYNEQFF.

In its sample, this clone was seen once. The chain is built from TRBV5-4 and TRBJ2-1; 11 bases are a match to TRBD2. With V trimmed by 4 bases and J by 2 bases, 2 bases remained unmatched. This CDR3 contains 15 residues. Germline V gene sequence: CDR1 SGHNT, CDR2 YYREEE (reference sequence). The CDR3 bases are TGTGCCAGCAGCCCGGGACTAGCGGCCTACAATGAGCAGTTCTTC. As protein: CASSPGLAAYNEQFF.

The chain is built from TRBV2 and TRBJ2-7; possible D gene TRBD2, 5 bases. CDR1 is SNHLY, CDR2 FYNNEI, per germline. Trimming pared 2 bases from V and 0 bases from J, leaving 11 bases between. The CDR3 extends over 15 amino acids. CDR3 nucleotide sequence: TGTGCCAGCAGTGAAAGGACTGGGAACTCCTACGAGCAGTACTTC. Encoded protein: CASSERTGNSYEQYF.

CDR3 region: CASSTHWAGLYGYTF. For the CDR3, the DNA is TGTGCCAGCAGTACTCATTGGGCAGGCTTATATGGCTACACCTTC. The chain is built from TRBV2 and TRBJ1-2; D gene ambiguous. The V and J ends lost 5 bases and 5 bases respectively, with 18 bases between them. The CDR3 has 15 amino acids. The germline CDR1 and CDR2 sequences are SNHLY and FYNNEI.

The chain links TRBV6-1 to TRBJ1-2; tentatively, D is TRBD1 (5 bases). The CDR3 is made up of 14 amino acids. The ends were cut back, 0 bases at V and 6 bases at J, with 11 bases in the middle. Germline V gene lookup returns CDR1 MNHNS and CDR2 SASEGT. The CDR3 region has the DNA TGTGCCAGCAGTGAAGCGCGGGGGTTCGATGGCTACACCTTC. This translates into CASSEARGFDGYTF.